These 10 T cell receptor beta chains were sequenced from one sample in a study of T cells in Graves' hyperthyroidism and ophthalmopathy. RNA transcripts provided the source from which TCR beta CDR3 regions were amplified. TCR CDR3 regions were first amplified by RT-PCR with HTBI primers. MiXCR, run by TCRdb on the multiplex PCR reads, gives a single entry per CDR3 protein. The table shows 250,000 or so distinct CDR3 sequences, with about 16% occurring only once. Sequencing input: blood. Receptors were obtained from a woman in her forties or fifties with Graves' hyperthyroidism that later progressed to Graves' ophthalmopathy.

This clonotype was counted a few times. This rearrangement joins TRBV5-6 to TRBJ1-1; D unresolved. Germline V gene sequence: CDR1 SGHDT, CDR2 YYEEEE. V lost 4 bases to trimming and J lost 3 bases, with 13 bases between them. This CDR3 contains 14 residues. CDR3 protein: CASSLPGPDTEAFF. CDR3 bases: TGTGCCAGCAGCCTCCCAGGTCCGGACACTGAAGCTTTCTTT.

This clonotype was counted only a few times. The rearrangement joins TRBV20-1 to TRBJ1-6; D remains ambiguous. CDR1 DFQATT and CDR2 SNEGSKA come from the germline V gene (reference sequence). CDR3 length: 15 amino acids. V was clipped by 3 bases and J by 9 bases, with 18 bases between them. CDR3 region: CSASRVGRGGSPLHF. The CDR3 nucleotides read TGCAGTGCTAGCCGAGTCGGCCGGGGAGGTTCACCCCTCCACTTT.

The chain is built from TRBV6-1 and TRBJ2-7; TRBD1 agrees at 12 bases. V lost 3 bases to trimming and J lost 5 bases; unmatched junction nucleotides: 8. The CDR3 totals 16 residues. CDR1 and CDR2 (germline): MNHNS, SASEGT. In DNA, the CDR3 is TGTGCCAGCAGTGAGGGGGGACAGGGGGCGCGGGACGAGCAGTACTTC. Protein sequence: CASSEGGQGARDEQYF.

This clonotype was recorded many times. This chain uses TRBV6-1 with TRBJ1-5; D is unresolved. Germline CDR1 and CDR2: MNHNS and SASEGT. V lost 1 base and J lost 11, with 9 bases in between. This CDR3 region has 12 residues. CDR3 in amino acids: CASSEGQLAQHF. CDR3 in DNA: TGTGCCAGCAGTGAAGGGCAGTTGGCCCAGCATTTT.

This clonotype was seen many times. The chain employs TRBV12-3 or TRBV12-4 and TRBJ1-1; D gene uncertain. The CDR3 is made up of 16 amino acids. V was shortened by 6 bases and J by 0 bases, with 17 bases between the two germline ends. The chain's CDR3 is CASRDETRTMNTEAFF. The CDR3 DNA reads TGTGCCAGCAGGGACGAGACCCGGACGATGAACACTGAAGCTTTCTTT.

This clonotype was picked up many times. The chain has TRBV28 and TRBJ2-7, with a weak D call TRBD2 (5 bases). With 4 bases removed from V and 2 bases from J, the gap between germline ends came to 12 bases. The CDR3 is 14 amino acids. Looked up from germline, CDR1 is MDHEN and CDR2 is SYDVKM. CDR3 residues: CASSYFSGAYEQYF. For the CDR3, the DNA is TGTGCCAGCAGTTATTTCTCCGGGGCCTACGAGCAGTACTTC. Complete variable domain (other parts from reference TRBV28 and TRBJ2-7): DVKVTQSSRYLVKRTGEKVFLECVQDMDHENMFWYRQDPGLGLRLIYFSYDVKMKEKGDIPEGYSVSREKKERFSLILESASTNQTSMYLCASSYFSGAYEQYFGPGTRLTVT.

This clonotype was observed a handful of times. The J gene is TRBJ2-7, the V gene TRBV29-1, with D hard to call. The CDR3 runs 12 residues. Germline loops: CDR1 SQVTM, CDR2 ANQGSEA. The V end was cut by 0 bases, the J end by 9 bases, with 12 bases between. CDR3 region: CSVEEGRDGQYF. In DNA form, the CDR3 reads TGCAGCGTTGAAGAAGGGCGAGACGGGCAGTACTTC.

At least ten counts were recorded for this clonotype. The V call is TRBV7-3, the J call TRBJ2-2, with 7 bases matching TRBD1. Germline lookup yields CDR1 SGHTA and CDR2 FQGTGA. The length of the CDR3 is 15 residues. The J segment lost 3 bases and the V segment lost 3 bases, leaving 4 bases of the junction unmatched. The CDR3 DNA reads TGTGCCAGCAGCTTCAGGGGGACCCACACCGGGGAGCTGTTTTTT. The encoded protein is CASSFRGTHTGELFF.

This clonotype was detected many times. The V call is TRBV18, the J call TRBJ2-7; 11 nucleotides align to TRBD1. The CDR3 length is 16 residues. Germline V gene sequence: CDR1 KGHSH, CDR2 LQKENI. V trimming: 2 bases; J trimming: 3 bases; junction bases outside the gene matches: 6. The CDR3, as DNA: TGTGCCAGCTCACCAGGCGGGACAGGGGGTAGCTACGAGCAGTACTTC. Amino acids: CASSPGGTGGSYEQYF. Variable domain in full (rest from reference TRBV18 and TRBJ2-7): NAGVMQNPRHLVRRRGQEARLRCSPMKGHSHVYWYRQLPEEGLKFMVYLQKENIIDESGMPKERFSAEFPKEGPSILRIQQVVRGDSAAYFCASSPGGTGGSYEQYFGPGTRLTVT.

The J gene is TRBJ1-1, the V gene TRBV6-2 or TRBV6-3, with TRBD1 matching over 8 bases. Germline values: CDR1 MNHEY, CDR2 SVGEGT. Trimming cost V 0 bases and J 0 bases; bases outside gene matches: 3. The length of the CDR3 is 16 residues. The CDR3, as DNA: TGTGCCAGCAGTTACTCCAGGACAGGGATGAACACTGAAGCTTTCTTT. Translated, it gives CASSYSRTGMNTEAFF.